The 21 T cell receptor beta chains below were found in one sample sequenced in a study of cytomegalovirus exposure and HLA in healthy donors. It was with 60 Vbeta and 13 Jbeta primers that the PCR ran. The repertoire was sequenced with immunoSEQ multiplex PCR; TCRdb's copy has only in-frame clones and lacks some. Among some 200,000 clones, 80% to 85% were seen once, and the ten largest hold approximately 0.8%. Sequencing used PBMCs. The origin of the receptors is a woman between 18 and 29 years old in good health and CMV-seronegative.

This clone was seen a single time. This sequence joins TRBV25-1 and TRBJ1-2; D is uncertain. Trimming pared 1 base from V and 0 bases from J, leaving 6 bases between. Germline V gives CDR1 MGHDK, CDR2 SYGVNS. CDR3 size: 14 residues. CDR3 in DNA: TGTGCCAGCAGTGAATTAGAGACTAACTATGGCTACACCTTC. It encodes CASSELETNYGYTF.

The chain recombines TRBV18 with TRBJ2-7, with TRBD2 as a possible D gene (6 bases). The germline gives CDR1 KGHSH, CDR2 LQKENI. Deletions cut 2 bases from V and 3 bases from J, with 20 bases between. The CDR3 spans 17 residues. The CDR3 region is CASSPNSGMGGSYEQYF. Here the CDR3 DNA reads TGTGCCAGCTCACCAAACTCAGGAATGGGGGGTAGCTACGAGCAGTACTTC.

The J gene is TRBJ2-2, the V gene TRBV29-1; no definite D call. The CDR3 has 12 amino acids. Germline CDR1 is SQVTM and CDR2 is ANQGSEA. Trimming pared 7 bases from V and 4 bases from J, leaving 10 bases between. CDR3 residues: CSAKTGTGELFF. CDR3 nucleotide sequence: TGCAGCGCCAAGACGGGCACCGGGGAGCTGTTTTTT.

A few counts support this clone. At one of its ends the junction is not consistent with the germline gene, which may arise from a read error. This chain connects TRBV6-1 to TRBJ2-1, with D possibly matching TRBD2 (5 bases). The CDR3 is 8 amino acids. Germline CDR1 is MNHNS and CDR2 is SASEGT. Written as DNA, the CDR3 is TGTGCCAGCAGTGAGAGGGTCTTC. This sequence encodes CASSERVF.

The chain links TRBV19 to TRBJ2-3; no clear D. The CDR3 spans 14 residues. Trimming pared 4 bases from V and 0 bases from J, leaving 8 bases between. CDR1 LNHDA and CDR2 SQIVND come from the germline V gene (reference sequence). The CDR3 reads CASSNLGSTDTQYF. CDR3 nucleotide sequence: TGTGCCAGTAGTAACTTGGGCAGCACAGATACGCAGTATTTT.

The chain joins TRBV6-6 to TRBJ1-6; 8 positions match TRBD1. The germline gives CDR1 MNHNY, CDR2 SVGAGI (reference sequence). Losses at the gene ends were 2 bases for V and 11 bases for J; bases not matched to a gene: 2. The CDR3 is 13 residues long. The CDR3 loop is CASSYGQGTPLHF. CDR3 DNA sequence: TGTGCCAGCAGTTACGGACAGGGAACACCCCTCCACTTT.

The J gene is TRBJ2-5, the V gene TRBV5-1; tentative D call: TRBD1 (5 bases). CDR3 length: 14 residues. Deletions cut 0 bases from V and 5 bases from J, with 11 bases between. Germline loops: CDR1 SGHRS, CDR2 YFSETQ. The CDR3 DNA follows: TGCGCCAGCAGCTTGGTTGCAGGGTCGGAGACCCAGTACTTC. It yields the protein CASSLVAGSETQYF.

This chain uses TRBV2 with TRBJ1-3; 10 positions match TRBD1. Germline CDR1 is SNHLY and CDR2 is FYNNEI. V shed 5 bases and J 0 bases; nucleotides not matched to a gene: 10. This CDR3 is 18 amino acids long. The CDR3 nucleotides are TGTGCCAGCAGTCATTCCCGGGACAGGGGAAGCTCTGGAAACACCATATATTTT. Translated: CASSHSRDRGSSGNTIYF.

The V gene is TRBV18, the J gene TRBJ2-1, with D perhaps TRBD1 (5 bases). V was pared by 3 bases and J by 6 bases, with 12 bases between. CDR3 length: 14 residues. Germline V gene lookup returns CDR1 KGHSH and CDR2 LQKENI. The CDR3, as DNA: TGTGCCAGCTCACCGCCAGGGAACTTCAATGAGCAGTTCTTC. This translates into CASSPPGNFNEQFF. Using reference TRBV18 and TRBJ2-1 for the parts outside the CDR3, the full variable domain is NAGVMQNPRHLVRRRGQEARLRCSPMKGHSHVYWYRQLPEEGLKFMVYLQKENIIDESGMPKERFSAEFPKEGPSILRIQQVVRGDSAAYFCASSPPGNFNEQFFGPGTRLTVL.

The chain carries TRBV5-1 and TRBJ2-5, with 10 bases aligning to TRBD2. Trimming at V came to 3 bases and at J to 3 bases, leaving 2 bases not matched to a gene. CDR3 length: 14 amino acids. The germline CDR1 and CDR2 sequences are SGHRS and YFSETQ. The CDR3 here is CASSWLAGEETQYF. CDR3 in DNA: TGCGCCAGCAGCTGGCTAGCGGGGGAAGAGACCCAGTACTTC.

This CDR3 is CSVEDVGTSGRAMETQYF. The DNA for the CDR3 is TGCAGCGTTGAAGATGTCGGGACTAGCGGGAGGGCTATGGAGACCCAGTACTTC. The rearrangement uses TRBV29-1 and TRBJ2-5, with 16 bases fitting TRBD2. The CDR3 consists of 18 residues. Germline lookup yields CDR1 SQVTM and CDR2 ANQGSEA. Trimming at V came to 0 bases and at J to 5 bases, leaving 9 bases not matched to a gene.

The CDR3 region has the DNA TGTGCCAGCAGCTTACAGCAGGCCCACACCGGGGAGCTGTTTTTT. This codes for CASSLQQAHTGELFF. The V call is TRBV7-7, the J call TRBJ2-2; D gene unclear. CDR3 length: 15 residues. CDR1 SSHAT and CDR2 FNYEAQ come from the germline V gene (reference sequence). Deletions cut 2 bases from V and 3 bases from J, with 10 bases between.

The CDR3 nucleotides are TGTGCCAGCAGCCCTTCAATTCTCCTCGGGAGTGAGCAGTTCTTC. This sequence encodes CASSPSILLGSEQFF. V gene TRBV4-2 combines with J gene TRBJ2-1, with D tentatively TRBD2 (6 bases). This CDR3 comprises 15 residues. The V end lost 4 bases, the J end lost 9 bases, and 19 bases lay between the germline ends. Germline CDR1 is LGHNA and CDR2 is YNFKEQ.

V usage is TRBV5-4 and J usage is TRBJ2-2, with D unresolved. Trimming removed 0 bases from V and 1 base from J, with 7 bases in between. The CDR3 extends over 15 amino acids. The germline V gene encodes CDR1 SGHNT and CDR2 YYREEE (reference sequence). The CDR3 nucleotides read TGTGCCAGCAGCTTGGGGCAGAAGAACACCGGGGAGCTGTTTTTT. Its translation is CASSLGQKNTGELFF.

This clone was counted once. This chain connects TRBV9 to TRBJ1-2; D unresolved. Germline V lookup: CDR1 SGDLS, CDR2 YYNGEE. Trimming pared 0 bases from V and 7 bases from J, leaving 10 bases between. This CDR3 comprises 13 residues. The CDR3 DNA is TGTGCCAGCAGCGTAGGGTTCCGAGGTGGCTACACCTTC. This translates into CASSVGFRGGYTF.

This chain connects TRBV30 to TRBJ1-2; 7 bases are a match to TRBD1. The CDR3 totals 15 residues. Germline values: CDR1 GTSNPN, CDR2 SVGIG (reference sequence). V was clipped by 2 bases and J by 1 base; unmatched bases: 7. CDR3 protein: CAWSKGTVNNYGYTF. The CDR3 nucleotides read TGTGCCTGGAGTAAGGGGACAGTGAATAACTATGGCTACACCTTC.

Of note for this clone: The sample holds other DNA sequences that translate to the same CDR3. The CDR3 loop is CASSFTGNTEAFF. As DNA, the CDR3 is TGTGCCAGCAGCTTCACCGGGAACACTGAAGCTTTCTTT. The chain combines TRBV7-9 with TRBJ1-1; no reliable D call. The V gene's germline CDR1 is SEHNR and CDR2 FQNEAQ (reference sequence). The CDR3 length is 13 residues. V lost 3 bases and J 1 base, leaving 6 bases between the germline ends.

In its sample, this clone was seen a few times. V gene TRBV30 combines with J gene TRBJ2-1; tentatively, D is TRBD2 (5 bases). There are 11 residues in the CDR3. Germline V gene data show CDR1 as GTSNPN and CDR2 as SVGIG (reference sequence). The V end was cut by 5 bases, the J end by 9 bases, with 11 bases between. This chain's CDR3 is CAWRGSGEQFF. The CDR3 DNA follows: TGTGCCTGGCGAGGGTCAGGTGAGCAGTTCTTC.

This clone was seen only a few times. In DNA, the CDR3 is TGCAGAGCAGGGACAGTCTATGGCTACACCTTC. This translates into CRAGTVYGYTF. The chain is built from TRBV29-1 and TRBJ1-2, with 7 bases that match TRBD1. Germline-derived CDR1 and CDR2 are SQVTM and ANQGSEA. The CDR3 covers 11 residues.

Of note for this clone: The sample carries other DNA sequences with the same CDR3. The chain employs TRBV27 and TRBJ2-1; TRBD1 matches 11 bases. Germline values: CDR1 MNHEY, CDR2 SMNVEV (reference sequence). CDR3 length equals 15 residues. Trimming cost V 6 bases and J 4 bases; bases outside gene matches: 5. CDR3 amino acids: CASSLGQGAYNEQFF. The CDR3, as DNA: TGTGCCAGCAGCCTCGGACAGGGGGCATACAATGAGCAGTTCTTC.

This chain uses TRBV15 with TRBJ2-2; 8 nucleotides match TRBD2. Looked up from germline, CDR1 is LNHNV and CDR2 is YYDKDF (reference sequence). Unmatched junction bases numbered 9, after V lost 0 bases and J lost 3 bases. This CDR3 contains 18 residues. The CDR3 bases are TGTGCCACCAGCAGAGATACTAGCGGAGCCCGTTACACCGGGGAGCTGTTTTTT. Translating it yields CATSRDTSGARYTGELFF.